This T cell receptor (beta chain) was observed in a study of T cell responses to AZD1222 COVID-19 vaccine. Regarding this clone: Its target is not known.

This CDR3 spans 12 amino acids. V was shortened by 6 bases and J by 5 bases, with 9 bases between the two germline ends. Germline V gives CDR1 SEHNR, CDR2 FQNEAQ (reference sequence). Sequenced by immunoSEQ multiplex PCR; TCRdb stores in-frame clones only, minus some. The sample lists roughly 97,000 clones; around 88% were seen once. The study's findings and limits: At study baseline, merely five or six AZD1222 recipients were seropositive. The breadth and depth of Spike-specific TCRs increased once two AZD1222 doses had been given. Spike regions recognized by vaccine-associated CD4 TCRs spanned the protein, led by 160-218 and 743-854. Reports say nearly half of spike-specific TCRs go after unmutated variant regions.

The receptor comes from an adult in good health. This chain joins TRBV7-9 and TRBJ2-3; D is uncertain. The source material was peripheral blood, sampled on day 0 of AZD1222 vaccination. The DNA of the CDR3 is TGTGCCAGCAGTCCCGTGAGAGATACGCAGTATTTT. It translates to CASSPVRDTQYF.